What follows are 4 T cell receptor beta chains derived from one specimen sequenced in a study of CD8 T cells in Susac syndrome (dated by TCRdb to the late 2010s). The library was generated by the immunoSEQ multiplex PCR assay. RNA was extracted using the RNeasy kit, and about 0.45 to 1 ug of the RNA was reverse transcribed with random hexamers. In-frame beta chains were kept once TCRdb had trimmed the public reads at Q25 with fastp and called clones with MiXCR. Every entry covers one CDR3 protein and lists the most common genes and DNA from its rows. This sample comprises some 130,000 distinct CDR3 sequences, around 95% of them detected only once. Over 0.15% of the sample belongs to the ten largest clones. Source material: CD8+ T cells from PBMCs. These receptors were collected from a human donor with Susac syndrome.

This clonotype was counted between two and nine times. CDR3 amino acids: CASSTGTGAYEQYF. DNA of the CDR3: TGTGCCAGCAGTACCGGGACGGGGGCCTACGAGCAGTACTTC. J is TRBJ2-7 and V is TRBV6-6; perhaps TRBD2 as D (6 bases). V lost 5 bases and J 2 bases, leaving 13 bases between the germline ends. Per the germline V gene, CDR1 is MNHNY and CDR2 is SVGAGI (reference sequence). CDR3 length: 14 residues.

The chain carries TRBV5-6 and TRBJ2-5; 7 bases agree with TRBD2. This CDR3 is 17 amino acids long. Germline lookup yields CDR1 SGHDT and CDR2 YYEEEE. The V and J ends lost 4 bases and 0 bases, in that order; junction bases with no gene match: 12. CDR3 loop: CASSTEGGQMYQETQYF. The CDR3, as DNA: TGTGCCAGCAGCACCGAGGGAGGGCAGATGTACCAAGAGACCCAGTACTTC.

CDR3 sequence (DNA): TGTGCCAGCAGTGATATCAGGGAATCCTACGAGCAGTACTTC. It specifies CASSDIRESYEQYF. This chain joins TRBV2 and TRBJ2-7; TRBD1 might be the D (5 bases). Germline loops: CDR1 SNHLY, CDR2 FYNNEI. Trimming left V 3 bases short and J 1 base short, with 10 bases between. This CDR3 contains 14 residues.

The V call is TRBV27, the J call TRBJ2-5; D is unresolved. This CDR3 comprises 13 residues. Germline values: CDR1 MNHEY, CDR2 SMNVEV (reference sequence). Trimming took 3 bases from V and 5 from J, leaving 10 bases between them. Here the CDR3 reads CASSFGLWETQYF. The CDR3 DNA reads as TGTGCCAGCAGTTTTGGCCTCTGGGAGACCCAGTACTTC.